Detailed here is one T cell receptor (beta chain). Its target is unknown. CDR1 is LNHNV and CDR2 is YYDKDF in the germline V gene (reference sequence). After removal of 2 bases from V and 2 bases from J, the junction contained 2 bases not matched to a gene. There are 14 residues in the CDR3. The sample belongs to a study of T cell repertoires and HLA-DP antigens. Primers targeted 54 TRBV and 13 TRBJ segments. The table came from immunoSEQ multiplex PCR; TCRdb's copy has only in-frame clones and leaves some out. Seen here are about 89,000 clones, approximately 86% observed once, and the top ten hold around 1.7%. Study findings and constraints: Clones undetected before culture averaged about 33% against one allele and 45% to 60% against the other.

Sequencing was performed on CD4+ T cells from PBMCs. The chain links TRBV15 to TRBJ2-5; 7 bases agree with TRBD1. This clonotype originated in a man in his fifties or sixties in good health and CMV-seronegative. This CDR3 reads CATSRRDSQETQYF. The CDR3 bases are TGTGCCACCAGCAGAAGGGACAGTCAAGAGACCCAGTACTTC.